The text below deals with one TCR beta chain. The target antigen is unknown. The sample belongs to a study of T cell clonotyping in hematopoietic cell transplantation. Findings and limits, study-wide: Graft donor and pretransplant recipient Inverse Simpson Index values predicted broader posttransplant TCR diversity.

Repertoires were generated with immunoSEQ multiplex PCR, while TCRdb's copy carries only in-frame clones and drops some. The repertoire holds thousands of clones, with about three quarters as singletons. This material consisted of PBMCs, taken 180 days after allogeneic stem cell transplant. The clonotype originates from a male patient between 40 and 49 years old who had an allogeneic stem cell transplant from a related donor, so the T cells may come from the graft donor. Some clones in this sample may be carry-over from other donors' samples.

CDR3 sequence reads: CASSHEPLGGASGYEQYF. CDR3 bases: TGCGCCAGCAGCCACGAGCCACTCGGCGGGGCTAGCGGCTACGAGCAGTACTTC. The rearrangement uses TRBV4-3 and TRBJ2-7; TRBD2 matches 7 bases. The CDR3 has 18 residues. Germline-derived CDR1 and CDR2 are LGHNA and YSLEER. J lost 3 bases, V lost 3 bases, and 17 bases had no gene match.